A selection of T cell receptor beta chains follows, all from one sample in a study of molecular identifiers for immune sequencing clone quantification. TCRdb analysed the PCR reads with MiXCR anew, one entry per CDR3 protein. The sample includes a few hundred thousand distinct CDR3 sequences, around a fifth of them seen just once. The material sequenced was naive CD8+ T cells from blood, with Jurkat cell RNA spiked in. These receptors were obtained from a human donor in good health. Some libraries in this study had Jurkat cell RNA spiked in. The CDR3 runs from the conserved cysteine through the conserved F or W. The order of the fields is CDR3 protein, CDR3 DNA, clone size, V gene, D gene, J gene. D genes are given only for firm matches. For some rows the clone size is stated as once, few or many, or as a class when expanded; others skip it.

cdr3_aa: CASSLLPGDHSYNEQFF
cdr3_nt: TGTGCCAGCAGTTTATTACCAGGGGACCACAGCTACAATGAGCAGTTCTTC
clone_size: few
v_call: TRBV28
d_call: NA
j_call: TRBJ2-1

cdr3_aa: CASSEDTGDYTF
cdr3_nt: TGCGCCAGCAGCGAGGATACGGGGGACTACACCTTC
clone_size: NA
v_call: TRBV4-1
d_call: NA
j_call: TRBJ1-2

cdr3_aa: CASSPNPPNTEAFF
cdr3_nt: TGTGCCAGCTCACCAAACCCGCCGAACACTGAAGCTTTCTTT
clone_size: few
v_call: TRBV18
d_call: NA
j_call: TRBJ1-1

cdr3_aa: CSARVSEREVVTGGLFF
cdr3_nt: TGCAGTGCTAGAGTTTCCGAGCGGGAGGTGGTCACCGGGGGGCTGTTTTTT
clone_size: NA
v_call: TRBV20-1
d_call: TRBD2
j_call: TRBJ2-2

cdr3_aa: CASSQPLLGPEAFF
cdr3_nt: TGTGCCAGCTCACAACCTCTTTTGGGGCCTGAAGCTTTCTTT
clone_size: many
v_call: TRBV18
d_call: NA
j_call: TRBJ1-1

cdr3_aa: CASSTRQGTEAFF
cdr3_nt: TGTGCCAGCAGCACCCGACAGGGCACTGAAGCTTTCTTT
clone_size: few
v_call: TRBV13
d_call: TRBD1
j_call: TRBJ1-1

cdr3_aa: CASSQAGGKAGELFF
cdr3_nt: TGTGCCAGCAGCCAGGCCGGGGGTAAGGCCGGGGAGCTGTTTTTT
clone_size: few
v_call: TRBV3-1
d_call: NA
j_call: TRBJ2-2

cdr3_aa: CASSDRTGLPLTHQPQHF
cdr3_nt: TGTGCCAGCAGTGACAGGACAGGTCTCCCCCTAACTCATCAGCCCCAGCATTTT
clone_size: many
v_call: TRBV6-4
d_call: TRBD1
j_call: TRBJ1-5

cdr3_aa: CASSHLQHEQYF
cdr3_nt: TGTGCCAGCAGTCACCTCCAGCACGAGCAGTACTTC
clone_size: NA
v_call: TRBV6-6
d_call: NA
j_call: TRBJ2-7

cdr3_aa: CASSPGWGGEETQYF
cdr3_nt: TGTGCCAGCAGCCCCGGCTGGGGCGGGGAGGAGACCCAGTACTTC
clone_size: NA
v_call: TRBV6-6
d_call: NA
j_call: TRBJ2-5

cdr3_aa: CASSPELTWTSGNYNEQFF
cdr3_nt: TGCGCCAGCAGCCCAGAATTGACATGGACTAGCGGGAACTACAATGAGCAGTTCTTC
clone_size: NA
v_call: TRBV4-3
d_call: TRBD2
j_call: TRBJ2-1

cdr3_aa: CASSVGTAGLEKLFF
cdr3_nt: TGTGCCAGCAGCGTAGGGACGGCTGGGCTTGAAAAACTGTTTTTT
clone_size: few
v_call: TRBV9
d_call: NA
j_call: TRBJ1-4

cdr3_aa: CASSLGGREYEQYF
cdr3_nt: TGTGCCAGCAGTCTGGGTGGGAGAGAGTACGAGCAGTACTTC
clone_size: NA
v_call: TRBV28
d_call: NA
j_call: TRBJ2-7

cdr3_aa: CASSKSTDTQYF
cdr3_nt: TGTGCCAGTAGTAAGAGCACAGATACGCAGTATTTT
clone_size: many
v_call: TRBV19
d_call: NA
j_call: TRBJ2-3

cdr3_aa: CASSARDSNLNTGELFF
cdr3_nt: TGTGCCAGCAGCGCCCGGGACAGCAACTTAAACACCGGGGAGCTGTTTTTT
clone_size: few
v_call: TRBV7-9
d_call: TRBD1
j_call: TRBJ2-2

cdr3_aa: CASSGGGNQPQHF
cdr3_nt: TGTGCCAGCAGCGGAGGTGGGAATCAGCCCCAGCATTTT
clone_size: many
v_call: TRBV12-3/TRBV12-4
d_call: NA
j_call: TRBJ1-5

cdr3_aa: CSARVGQGRNEKLFF
cdr3_nt: TGCAGTGCTAGAGTGGGACAGGGACGGAATGAAAAACTGTTTTTT
clone_size: many
v_call: TRBV20-1
d_call: TRBD1
j_call: TRBJ1-4

cdr3_aa: CASSHGANEQFF
cdr3_nt: TGTGCCAGCAGTCACGGGGCGAATGAGCAGTTCTTC
clone_size: few
v_call: TRBV6-2/TRBV6-3
d_call: NA
j_call: TRBJ2-1

cdr3_aa: CASSPDGNTQYF
cdr3_nt: TGTGCCAGCAGCCCAGACGGGAATACGCAGTATTTT
clone_size: many
v_call: TRBV7-9
d_call: NA
j_call: TRBJ2-3

cdr3_aa: CASSYLGGFTDTQYF
cdr3_nt: TGTGCCAGCAGTTACTTAGGGGGATTCACAGATACGCAGTATTTT
clone_size: NA
v_call: TRBV6-5
d_call: NA
j_call: TRBJ2-3

cdr3_aa: CASSLTGGRGTDTQYF
cdr3_nt: TGTGCTAGCAGCTTAACTGGCGGGAGAGGCACAGATACGCAGTATTTT
clone_size: few
v_call: TRBV7-7
d_call: TRBD2
j_call: TRBJ2-3

cdr3_aa: CASSFPTSGSVDTQYF
cdr3_nt: TGTGCCAGCAGCTTCCCGACTAGCGGGAGTGTGGATACGCAGTATTTT
clone_size: many
v_call: TRBV7-9
d_call: TRBD2
j_call: TRBJ2-3

cdr3_aa: CASSYSGGVTDTQYF
cdr3_nt: TGTGCCAGCTCTTATAGCGGGGGGGTCACAGATACGCAGTATTTT
clone_size: few
v_call: TRBV27
d_call: TRBD2
j_call: TRBJ2-3

cdr3_aa: CAISETSGVYNEQFF
cdr3_nt: TGTGCCATCAGTGAAACTAGCGGGGTCTACAATGAGCAGTTCTTC
clone_size: NA
v_call: TRBV10-3
d_call: TRBD2
j_call: TRBJ2-1

cdr3_aa: CASSVEGTTDTQYF
cdr3_nt: TGTGCCAGCAGCGTAGAGGGAACCACAGATACGCAGTATTTT
clone_size: many
v_call: TRBV9
d_call: NA
j_call: TRBJ2-3

cdr3_aa: CASTSDKVEQFF
cdr3_nt: TGTGCCAGCACATCGGACAAGGTAGAGCAGTTCTTC
clone_size: once
v_call: TRBV12-3/TRBV12-4
d_call: NA
j_call: TRBJ2-1

cdr3_aa: CAWTGGPPNPPETQYF
cdr3_nt: TGTGCCTGGACGGGGGGGCCCCCGAACCCACCAGAGACCCAGTACTTC
clone_size: NA
v_call: TRBV30
d_call: TRBD2
j_call: TRBJ2-5

cdr3_aa: CASSPGTGVGYTF
cdr3_nt: TGTGCCAGCAGTCCCGGGACAGGGGTTGGCTACACCTTC
clone_size: NA
v_call: TRBV12-3/TRBV12-4
d_call: TRBD1
j_call: TRBJ1-2

cdr3_aa: CASSLGTAGNTIYF
cdr3_nt: TGCGCCAGCAGCTTAGGGACAGCTGGAAACACCATATATTTT
clone_size: NA
v_call: TRBV5-1
d_call: TRBD1
j_call: TRBJ1-3

cdr3_aa: CASSLPPSGGPDTQYF
cdr3_nt: TGTGCCAGCAGTTTACCCCCTAGCGGGGGACCGGATACGCAGTATTTT
clone_size: many
v_call: TRBV12-3/TRBV12-4
d_call: TRBD2
j_call: TRBJ2-3

cdr3_aa: CASSPGAGALHF
cdr3_nt: TGTGCCAGTAGCCCAGGGGCCGGGGCCCTCCACTTT
clone_size: NA
v_call: TRBV19
d_call: NA
j_call: TRBJ1-6

cdr3_aa: CASSLYSGETQYF
cdr3_nt: TGTGCCAGCAGTTTATACTCCGGGGAGACCCAGTACTTC
clone_size: few
v_call: TRBV27
d_call: NA
j_call: TRBJ2-5

cdr3_aa: CASSAYRGNEQFF
cdr3_nt: TGTGCCAGCAGTGCCTACAGGGGCAATGAGCAGTTCTTC
clone_size: few
v_call: TRBV6-6
d_call: TRBD1
j_call: TRBJ2-1

cdr3_aa: CSVPTGKHTEAFF
cdr3_nt: TGCAGCGTCCCGACAGGGAAGCACACTGAAGCTTTCTTT
clone_size: few
v_call: TRBV29-1
d_call: TRBD1
j_call: TRBJ1-1

cdr3_aa: CASSYGLAGALNTGELFF
cdr3_nt: TGTGCCAGCAGTTACGGACTAGCGGGGGCCCTTAACACCGGGGAGCTGTTTTTT
clone_size: NA
v_call: TRBV6-5
d_call: TRBD2
j_call: TRBJ2-2

cdr3_aa: CASSPHRVERFF
cdr3_nt: TGTGCCAGCAGCCCCCATAGGGTAGAGCGGTTCTTC
clone_size: NA
v_call: TRBV28
d_call: NA
j_call: TRBJ2-1